The count of the clone carrying this T cell receptor beta chain is one. The TCRbeta library incorporated unique molecular identifiers. TCRdb re-called the PCR reads with MiXCR, one entry per CDR3 protein. The sample yields about 610,000 distinct CDR3 sequences, roughly a tenth seen once. The CDR3 is 15 residues long. V was pared by 4 bases and J by 9 bases, with 8 bases of the junction left unmatched. This sample is part of a study of T-cell reconstitution after alpha-beta-depleted transplantation in children. The specimen was PBMCs from the stem cell graft donor, collected from the stem cell graft. The genes are TRBV12-3 or TRBV12-4 and TRBJ2-1; 11 bases map to TRBD1. The sequence derives from a human donor who donated a stem cell graft to a child with acute myeloid leukemia. The CDR3 is CASSSGQGATREQFF. The DNA for the CDR3 is TGTGCCAGCAGTTCCGGACAGGGGGCGACCCGTGAGCAGTTCTTC.